The 17 T cell receptor beta chains in this list originate from one sample, sequenced in a study of T cell repertoires in cytomegalovirus infection. Their target antigens are unknown. TCRdb independently ran MiXCR on the reads; one entry per CDR3 protein. The sample yields fewer than 350,000 distinct CDR3 sequences, about 28% seen once. Sequenced material: cultured PBMCs, taken from culture after CMV antigen stimulation. These receptors originate from a human donor in good health (CMV status not recorded). Some clones in this sample may be carry-over from other donors' samples.

This clonotype was counted between two and nine times. The chain has TRBV6-2 or TRBV6-3 and TRBJ2-5; no definite D call. CDR3 length equals 14 residues. Trimming pared 2 bases from V and 3 bases from J, leaving 10 bases between. Germline V gene lookup returns CDR1 MNHEY and CDR2 SVGEGT. This chain's CDR3 is CASSYLRSEETQYF. In DNA form, the CDR3 reads TGTGCCAGCAGTTACCTCAGGTCCGAAGAGACCCAGTACTTC.

Note on this clonotype: This could be a read error, since a much larger clone is one nucleotide away. In nucleotides, the CDR3 is TGCGCCAGCAGCCAAAAGGGTGGTCATAGCAATCAGCCCCAGCATTTT. Translation: CASSQKGGHSNQPQHF. The chain links TRBV4-1 to TRBJ1-5; D is ambiguous. The V gene lost 2 bases and the J gene lost 0 bases, with 11 bases spanning the gap. The length of the CDR3 is 16 residues. Germline V gene sequence: CDR1 MGHRA, CDR2 YSYEKL.

The V and J genes are TRBV12-3 or TRBV12-4 and TRBJ1-1, with TRBD1 as a possible D gene (5 bases). The length of the CDR3 is 16 residues. The V end lost 3 bases, the J end lost 5 bases, and 19 bases lay between the germline ends. Here the CDR3 DNA reads TGTGCCAGCAGTTTGGTCCTTCGGGGCATCGAAACTGAAGCTTTCTTT. It codes for CASSLVLRGIETEAFF.

This clonotype appeared a few times. The chain joins TRBV10-3 to TRBJ1-5; D is uncertain. The germline CDR1 and CDR2 sequences are ENHRY and SYGVKD. The ends were cut back, 1 base at V and 5 bases at J, with 9 bases in the middle. This CDR3 region has 14 residues. CDR3 loop: CAISEFTSDQPQHF. In nucleotides, the CDR3 is TGTGCCATCAGTGAGTTTACGTCAGATCAGCCCCAGCATTTT.

The genes are TRBV4-1 and TRBJ1-2, with D possibly TRBD1 on 5 matching bases. The CDR3 is 13 amino acids. CDR1 and CDR2 from the germline V gene are MGHRA and YSYEKL. Trimming pared 5 bases from V and 7 bases from J, leaving 14 bases between. The CDR3 DNA reads TGCGCCAGCAGCGCCGGCAGGGCTCGTGGCTACACCTTC. Its protein is CASSAGRARGYTF.

This chain uses TRBV10-3 with TRBJ1-2; 7 nucleotides align to TRBD1. The CDR3 contains 15 residues. In germline, CDR1 is ENHRY, CDR2 SYGVKD. J lost 4 bases, V lost 3 bases, and 8 bases had no gene match. CDR3 protein: CAISEHRGLAYGYTF. The CDR3 DNA sequence: TGTGCCATCAGTGAACACAGGGGTTTGGCCTATGGCTACACCTTC.

V and J are TRBV20-1 and TRBJ1-1; D might be TRBD1 (5 bases). Trimming took 0 bases from V and 5 from J, leaving 16 bases between them. The CDR3 sequence is 15 residues long. Germline V gene lookup returns CDR1 DFQATT and CDR2 SNEGSKA (reference sequence). The CDR3, as DNA: TGCAGTGCTAGAGATGGAGGCAGGGTGAGAACTGAAGCTTTCTTT. Translation gives CSARDGGRVRTEAFF.

In nucleotides, the CDR3 is TGTGCCACCAGCAGTGACACAACGAACACCGGGGAGCTGTTTTTT. Translated, it gives CATSSDTTNTGELFF. V and J are TRBV15 and TRBJ2-2; D unresolved. The CDR3 consists of 15 residues. Trimming cost V 3 bases and J 0 bases, with 8 bases left between them. Germline V CDR1 and CDR2: LNHNV, YYDKDF (reference sequence).

This clonotype has just a few counts. This chain connects TRBV29-1 to TRBJ2-7, with 8 bases fitting TRBD2. The CDR3 consists of 13 residues. After removal of 0 bases from V and 2 bases from J, the junction contained 0 bases not matched to a gene. CDR1 and CDR2 from the germline V gene are SQVTM and ANQGSEA. Here the CDR3 reads CSVEDSGTYEQYF. The DNA for the CDR3 is TGCAGCGTTGAAGATAGCGGGACCTACGAGCAGTACTTC.

The chain combines TRBV12-3 or TRBV12-4 with TRBJ1-5; D call uncertain. V dropped 1 base and J dropped 3 bases, with 7 bases sitting between them. The CDR3 totals 14 residues. CDR3: CASSLGGPNQPQHF. In DNA form, the CDR3 reads TGTGCCAGCAGTTTAGGCGGTCCCAATCAGCCCCAGCATTTT.

The chain carries TRBV2 and TRBJ1-2; TRBD1 aligns across 9 bases. The J segment lost 7 bases and the V segment lost 7 bases, leaving 7 bases of the junction unmatched. Germline values: CDR1 SNHLY, CDR2 FYNNEI. This CDR3 is 13 amino acids long. The CDR3 region is CASTGQGLGGYTF. Here the CDR3 DNA reads TGTGCCAGCACCGGACAGGGGCTGGGTGGCTACACCTTC.

This clonotype was recorded at least ten times. The chain joins TRBV6-6 to TRBJ2-1; 9 nucleotides align to TRBD2. The V gene end was trimmed by 6 bases and the J gene end by 10 bases; junction bases not matched to a gene: 13. The CDR3 runs to 15 residues. Germline assignment: CDR1 MNHNY and CDR2 SVGAGI (reference sequence). Here the CDR3 DNA reads TGTGCCAGCAGCTACGCCCCCGCGGGAGGGGGAGAGCAGTTCTTC. As protein: CASSYAPAGGGEQFF.

The V gene is TRBV7-6, the J gene TRBJ2-5, with TRBD2 identical over 9 bases. V gave up 2 bases and J gave up 2 bases; unmatched junction bases: 6. This CDR3 region has 16 residues. Germline V gives CDR1 SGHVS, CDR2 FNYEAQ. CDR3 nucleotides: TGTGCCAGCAGCTTAAGGGGCGGGGGGGCTCAAGAGACCCAGTACTTC. This codes for CASSLRGGGAQETQYF.

This clonotype was detected only once. The rearrangement links TRBV28 to TRBJ1-6; D remains unclear. Trimming took off 3 bases at V and 8 bases at J, with 5 bases between the two ends. CDR3 size: 12 residues. Germline V gene data show CDR1 as MDHEN and CDR2 as SYDVKM. CDR3 nucleotide sequence: TGTGCCAGCAGTTTTGGCGATTCACCCCTCCACTTT. This sequence encodes CASSFGDSPLHF.

Only one count was recorded for this clonotype. The gene calls are TRBV10-2 and TRBJ2-4, with 9 bases identical to TRBD1. The ends lost 7 bases at V and 2 bases at J; junction bases unmatched: 9. Germline values: CDR1 WSHSY, CDR2 SAAADI. The CDR3 spans 16 residues. The CDR3, as DNA: TGCGCCAGCACAGCGGGGACAGGGAGATCCAAAAACATTCAGTACTTC. Translation gives CASTAGTGRSKNIQYF.

This clonotype has a handful of counts. The V gene is TRBV7-8, the J gene TRBJ1-1; D is undetermined. The CDR3 contains 14 residues. In germline, CDR1 is SGHVS, CDR2 FQNEAQ. V shed 0 bases and J shed 0 bases, with 5 bases lying between them. CDR3 region: CASSLAWMNTEAFF. CDR3 sequence (DNA): TGTGCCAGCAGCTTAGCGTGGATGAACACTGAAGCTTTCTTT.

This chain uses TRBV28 with TRBJ2-5; weak D call: TRBD1 (7 bases). The V gene's germline CDR1 is MDHEN and CDR2 SYDVKM. The CDR3 totals 18 residues. V lost 5 bases to trimming and J lost 0 bases, with 22 bases between them. The CDR3 reads CASSPRPPTGRYQETQYF. The CDR3, as DNA: TGTGCCAGCAGTCCGAGACCACCGACAGGGAGGTACCAAGAGACCCAGTACTTC.